Reported below is one T cell receptor beta chain. The ends were cut back, 3 bases at V and 1 base at J, with 11 bases in the middle. CDR3 length: 15 amino acids. Germline-derived CDR1 and CDR2 are SGDLS and YYNGEE. This sample stems from a study of CD8 T cells in Susac syndrome. Random hexamers were used to reverse transcribe an amount of roughly 0.45 to 1 ug RNA. TCRdb called the immunoSEQ multiplex PCR reads again in MiXCR, with one record for every CDR3 protein. The sample consists of 69,000 or so distinct CDR3 sequences, approximately 95% of them appearing once. J is TRBJ1-3 and V is TRBV9; no reliable D call. The clonotype comes from a human donor in good health. Specimen: CD8+ T cells from PBMCs. In DNA form, the CDR3 reads TGTGCCAGCAGCGACCGGACGGAGTCTGGAAACACCATATATTTT. It yields the protein CASSDRTESGNTIYF.